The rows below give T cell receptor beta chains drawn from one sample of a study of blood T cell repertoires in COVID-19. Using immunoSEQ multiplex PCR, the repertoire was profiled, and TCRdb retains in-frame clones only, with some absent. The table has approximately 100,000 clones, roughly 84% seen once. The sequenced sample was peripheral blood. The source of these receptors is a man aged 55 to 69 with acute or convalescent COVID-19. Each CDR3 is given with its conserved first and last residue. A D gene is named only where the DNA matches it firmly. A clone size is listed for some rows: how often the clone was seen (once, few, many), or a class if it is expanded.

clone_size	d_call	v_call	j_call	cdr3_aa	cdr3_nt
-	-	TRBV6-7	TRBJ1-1	CASSYFPSGTEAFF	TGTGCCAGCAGTTACTTCCCTTCGGGTACTGAAGCTTTCTTT
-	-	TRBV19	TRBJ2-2	CASSIVENTGELFF	TGTGCCAGTAGTATAGTAGAGAACACCGGGGAGCTGTTTTTT
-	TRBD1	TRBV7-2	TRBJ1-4	CASGIQGGRWEKLFF	TGTGCCAGCGGGATCCAAGGGGGCCGATGGGAAAAACTGTTTTTT
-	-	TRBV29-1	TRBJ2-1	CSVDVLADNEQFF	TGCAGCGTTGACGTGCTGGCGGACAATGAGCAGTTCTTC
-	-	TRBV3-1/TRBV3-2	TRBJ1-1	CASSPTGRGAQLNTEAFF	TGTGCCAGCAGCCCTACCGGAAGGGGCGCTCAGCTGAACACTGAAGCTTTCTTT
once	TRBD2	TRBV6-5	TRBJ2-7	CASSFYLESGGDEQYF	TGTGCCAGCAGTTTTTATCTGGAGTCCGGGGGGGACGAGCAGTACTTC
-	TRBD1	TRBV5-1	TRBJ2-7	CASSSNPQGTEQYF	TGCGCCAGCAGCTCCAACCCACAGGGGACCGAGCAGTACTTC
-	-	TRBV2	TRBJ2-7	CASSAASRYEQYF	TGTGCCAGCAGTGCGGCTAGCCGGTACGAGCAGTACTTC
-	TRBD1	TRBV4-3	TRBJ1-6	CASSRDGTGSSPLHF	TGCGCCAGCAGCCGAGACGGGACAGGGAGTTCACCCCTCCACTTT
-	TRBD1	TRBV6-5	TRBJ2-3	CASAGGQDTDTQYF	TGTGCCAGCGCTGGGGGACAGGACACAGATACGCAGTATTTT
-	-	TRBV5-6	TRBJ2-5	CASSPTGPYQETQYF	TGTGCCAGCAGCCCAACTGGTCCGTACCAAGAGACCCAGTACTTC
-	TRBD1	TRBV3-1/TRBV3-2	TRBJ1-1	CASSQVGVTGGTEAFF	TGTGCCAGCAGCCAAGTTGGGGTGACAGGGGGAACTGAAGCTTTCTTT
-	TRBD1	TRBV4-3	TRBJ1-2	CASSQSDDRGRSGYTF	TGCGCCAGCAGCCAATCCGATGACAGGGGGCGGTCTGGCTACACCTTC
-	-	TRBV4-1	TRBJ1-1	CASSQDGVRGWTEAFF	TGCGCCAGCAGCCAAGATGGGGTGCGGGGGTGGACTGAAGCTTTCTTT
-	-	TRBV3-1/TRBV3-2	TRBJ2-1	CASSQGGSDEQFF	TGTGCCAGCAGCCAAGGAGGTTCGGATGAGCAGTTCTTC
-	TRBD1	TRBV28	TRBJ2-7	CASEDRGVYEQYF	TGTGCCAGCGAAGACAGGGGAGTTTACGAGCAGTACTTC
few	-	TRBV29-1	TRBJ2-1	CSVVDRSSYNEQFF	TGCAGCGTGGTTGACAGGAGCTCCTACAATGAGCAGTTCTTC
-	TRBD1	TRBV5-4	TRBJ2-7	CASSNPGQGGYEQYF	TGTGCCAGCAGCAACCCGGGACAGGGTGGATACGAGCAGTACTTC
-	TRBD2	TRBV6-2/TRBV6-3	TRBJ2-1	CASSYSPGLAGRSSYNEQFF	TGTGCTAGCAGTTACTCTCCGGGGCTAGCGGGCCGCTCTTCCTACAATGAGCAGTTCTTC
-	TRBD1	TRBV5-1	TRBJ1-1	CASSFTSTGETEAFF	TGCGCCAGCAGCTTTACCTCGACAGGGGAAACTGAAGCTTTCTTT
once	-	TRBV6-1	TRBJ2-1	CASSESPGFSYNEQFF	TGTGCCAGCAGTGAATCACCGGGATTCTCCTACAATGAGCAGTTCTTC
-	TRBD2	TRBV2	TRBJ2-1	CASSSVAGGVQFF	TGTGCCAGCAGTTCCGTAGCGGGGGGAGTGCAGTTCTTC